A single sample gave rise to the 17 T cell receptor beta chains below, sequenced in a study of T cell repertoires in cytomegalovirus infection. MiXCR was run by TCRdb on the reads, yielding one entry per CDR3 protein. Here the sample spans roughly 130,000 distinct CDR3 sequences, almost 9% being singletons. Sequencing input: PBMCs. These receptors all come from a human donor in good health (CMV status not recorded). Some clones in this sample may be carry-over from other donors' samples.

Many counts were recorded for this clonotype. The chain carries TRBV7-2 and TRBJ2-3, with D possibly matching TRBD2 (5 bases). Germline V lookup: CDR1 SGHTA, CDR2 FQGNSA. This CDR3 comprises 13 residues. V lost 5 bases and J 6 bases, leaving 12 bases between the germline ends. This chain's CDR3 is CASSLSLADTQYF. The CDR3 DNA is TGTGCCAGCAGCCTATCCTTAGCGGATACGCAGTATTTT.

This clonotype was seen only a few times. The V call is TRBV5-1, the J call TRBJ1-1, with D possibly matching TRBD1 (5 bases). V was trimmed by 0 bases and J by 1 base, leaving 13 bases between them. The CDR3 runs 16 residues. Germline-derived CDR1 and CDR2 are SGHRS and YFSETQ. The CDR3 loop is CASSLAGRARNTEAFF. The CDR3 coding sequence is TGCGCCAGCAGCTTGGCGGGACGGGCACGGAACACTGAAGCTTTCTTT.

This clonotype was seen ten or more times. The chain has TRBV20-1 and TRBJ1-6; the D is unclear. Trimming stripped 6 bases from V and 5 bases from J, with 14 bases between. This CDR3 comprises 14 residues. The germline V gene has CDR1 DFQATT and CDR2 SNEGSKA (reference sequence). CDR3 nucleotide sequence: TGCAGTGCAGCTGACGGACGTAATAATTCACCCCTCCACTTT. Encoded protein: CSAADGRNNSPLHF.

This clonotype appeared many times. V and J are TRBV7-2 and TRBJ1-5; D is possibly TRBD1 (5 bases). Looked up from germline, CDR1 is SGHTA and CDR2 is FQGNSA. CDR3 size: 15 residues. The V end was cut by 1 base, the J end by 6 bases, with 13 bases between. The CDR3 DNA sequence: TGTGCCAGCAGCTTAGATAGCAGGGATGGTCAGCCCCAGCATTTT. It translates to CASSLDSRDGQPQHF.

This clonotype was counted once. Mismatch with germline at one junction end may stem from a read error. The J gene is TRBJ1-3, the V gene TRBV2; D call uncertain. The CDR3 consists of 14 residues. The germline V gene has CDR1 SNHLY and CDR2 FYNNEI. In DNA, the CDR3 is TGTGCCAGCAGTGAGGCAGGAACTGGAGACACCATATATTTT. Protein sequence: CASSEAGTGDTIYF.

The genes are TRBV2 and TRBJ2-1; D is perhaps TRBD1 (5 bases). The CDR3 consists of 14 residues. With 3 bases removed from V and 10 bases from J, the gap between germline ends came to 16 bases. CDR1 SNHLY and CDR2 FYNNEI come from the germline V gene. The CDR3 loop reads CASSDGTIRGEQFF. CDR3 coding DNA: TGTGCCAGCAGTGATGGAACCATTAGGGGCGAGCAGTTCTTC.

In this sample, this clonotype turned up a few times. The chain joins TRBV28 to TRBJ2-7; D possibly corresponds to TRBD1 (6 bases). Germline V gene lookup returns CDR1 MDHEN and CDR2 SYDVKM. V lost 7 bases, J lost 5 bases, and 15 bases lay in between. The CDR3 sequence is 13 residues long. The CDR3 DNA reads as TGTGCCAGCAAGGGGACAAGGGGCAACGAGCAGTACTTC. This sequence encodes CASKGTRGNEQYF.

About this clonotype itself: With a much larger clone just one base away, this may be a read error. The gene calls are TRBV9 and TRBJ2-2; D is ambiguous. Trimming cost V 0 bases and J 5 bases, with 2 bases left between them. The CDR3 consists of 12 residues. From germline, CDR1 is SGDLS and CDR2 YYNGEE. CDR3 loop: CASSVGTGELFF. The DNA of the CDR3 is TGTGCCAGCAGCGTAGGAACCGGGGAGCTGTTTTTT.

At least ten counts were recorded for this clonotype. This sequence joins TRBV20-1 and TRBJ2-3, with D unresolved. The CDR3 has 13 amino acids. The ends were cut back, 3 bases at V and 2 bases at J, with 9 bases in the middle. The germline gives CDR1 DFQATT, CDR2 SNEGSKA (reference sequence). The chain's CDR3 is CSASGAATDTQYF. The CDR3, as DNA: TGCAGTGCTAGTGGCGCAGCCACAGATACGCAGTATTTT.

This clonotype occurred many times. The genes are TRBV5-1 and TRBJ2-1; the D is unclear. V dropped 1 base and J dropped 0 bases, with 11 bases sitting between them. Germline CDR1 SGHRS, CDR2 YFSETQ. This CDR3 comprises 16 residues. In DNA form, the CDR3 reads TGCGCCAGCAGCTTGACCCAGGATAGCTCCTACAATGAGCAGTTCTTC. It translates to CASSLTQDSSYNEQFF.

This clonotype was counted between two and nine times. In DNA form, the CDR3 reads TGCAGTGCTAGAGGGTACACTGAAGCTTTCTTT. Translated: CSARGYTEAFF. The rearrangement uses TRBV20-1 and TRBJ1-1, with D unresolved. CDR3 length: 11 residues. Trimming cost V 1 base and J 3 bases, with 3 bases left between them. Germline assignment: CDR1 DFQATT and CDR2 SNEGSKA (reference sequence).

In this sample, this clonotype turned up a few times. V and J are TRBV12-3 or TRBV12-4 and TRBJ2-3; D is uncertain. The CDR3 covers 15 residues. V lost 4 bases and J lost 2, with 13 bases in between. CDR3 in amino acids: CASSSWTPATDTQYF. CDR3 sequence (DNA): TGTGCCAGCAGTTCGTGGACCCCGGCCACAGATACGCAGTATTTT.

This clonotype was recorded at least ten times. The genes are TRBV29-1 and TRBJ2-3, with D perhaps matching TRBD1 or TRBD2 (5 bases each). V lost 4 bases to trimming and J lost 1 base, with 15 bases between them. CDR3 length equals 15 residues. The V gene's germline CDR1 is SQVTM and CDR2 ANQGSEA. The CDR3 DNA reads as TGCAGCGTTGTGAACGGGGCGACCGGCACAGATACGCAGTATTTT. Protein: CSVVNGATGTDTQYF.

Many counts were recorded for this clonotype. The J gene is TRBJ2-1, the V gene TRBV14; D is undetermined. The germline V and J ends were trimmed by 4 bases and 0 bases, with 10 bases remaining between them. CDR3 length equals 15 residues. From germline, CDR1 is SGHDN and CDR2 FVKESK. CDR3 in DNA: TGTGCCAGCAGCCCACTCCTGGGCTCCTACAATGAGCAGTTCTTC. It translates to CASSPLLGSYNEQFF.

The chain recombines TRBV12-3 or TRBV12-4 with TRBJ2-1, with 11 bases matching TRBD2. V dropped 6 bases and J dropped 0; count of bases not matched to a gene: 7. The CDR3 sequence is 17 residues long. Written as DNA, the CDR3 is TGTGCCAGCAGCCTTCGACTAGCGGGGAGCTCCTACAATGAGCAGTTCTTC. It encodes CASSLRLAGSSYNEQFF.

This clonotype was observed at least ten times. V usage is TRBV12-5 and J usage is TRBJ2-7; no definite D call. V was shortened by 1 base and J by 3 bases, with 7 bases between the two germline ends. The CDR3 runs to 13 residues. Germline CDR1 and CDR2: LGHNT and FRNRAP. CDR3 loop: CASGLDQRYEQYF. Here the CDR3 DNA reads TGTGCTAGTGGTTTGGACCAGCGCTACGAGCAGTACTTC.

The rearrangement links TRBV20-1 to TRBJ2-5, with D possibly matching TRBD1 (6 bases). The CDR3 runs to 13 residues. CDR1 is DFQATT and CDR2 is SNEGSKA in the germline V gene (reference sequence). The V end was cut by 6 bases, the J end by 2 bases, with 13 bases between. CDR3 sequence reads: CSAEGDNQETQYF. The DNA for the CDR3 is TGCAGTGCAGAGGGGGACAATCAAGAGACCCAGTACTTC.